What follows are 29 T cell receptor beta chains derived from one specimen sequenced in a study of blood T cell repertoires in COVID-19. TCRdb's table, derived via immunoSEQ multiplex PCR, lists solely in-frame clones and lacks some. The sample records fewer than 300,000 clones, about 85% being singletons. Input material: PBMCs or T cells enriched from blood (not recorded which). These receptors were taken from a woman aged 45 to 65 who had recovered from COVID-19.

The chain carries TRBV6-5 and TRBJ2-5; 9 positions match TRBD1. Germline V lookup: CDR1 MNHEY, CDR2 SVGAGI. The CDR3 is 13 amino acids. The V and J ends lost 6 bases and 4 bases, in that order; junction bases with no gene match: 3. CDR3 coding DNA: TGTGCCAGCAGGGGGACAGGGACAGAGACCCAGTACTTC. Its translation: CASRGTGTETQYF.

In this sample, this clone turned up once. V gene TRBV9 combines with J gene TRBJ1-2; D is ambiguous. CDR1 SGDLS and CDR2 YYNGEE come from the germline V gene. Trimming removed 1 base from V and 5 bases from J, with 9 bases in between. This CDR3 region has 13 residues. This CDR3 is CASSVRDDYGYTF. DNA of the CDR3: TGTGCCAGCAGCGTAAGAGATGATTATGGCTACACCTTC.

V is TRBV3-1 (or the pseudogene TRBV3-2) and J is TRBJ2-1; perhaps TRBD2 as D (5 bases). Looked up from germline, CDR1 is LGHDT and CDR2 is YNNKEL (reference sequence). Trimming shortened V by 4 bases and J by 4 bases, and 11 bases separated the two germline ends. The CDR3 is 14 amino acids. CDR3 in DNA: TGTGCCAGCAGCCGAGCGGACTTTTACAATGAGCAGTTCTTC. As protein: CASSRADFYNEQFF.

Note on this clone: At one boundary the junction diverges from the germline segment, which might be a read error. The chain carries TRBV29-1 and TRBJ1-2; D ambiguous. CDR3 length equals 11 residues. Per the germline V gene, CDR1 is SQVTM and CDR2 is ANQGSEA. The CDR3 loop is CSVEVRGILFW. DNA for the CDR3: TGCAGCGTTGAAGTACGAGGAATACTCTTCTGG.

The genes are TRBV2 and TRBJ2-2; 10 bases match TRBD1. The CDR3 spans 15 residues. Trimming took 3 bases from V and 6 from J; bases not matched to a gene: 4. Germline V gene sequence: CDR1 SNHLY, CDR2 FYNNEI. The CDR3 DNA is TGTGCCAGCAGTGACGGACAGGGGGGGTCCGGGGAGCTGTTTTTT. Protein: CASSDGQGGSGELFF.

The genes are TRBV10-2 and TRBJ1-4; D uncertain. Germline CDR1 is WSHSY and CDR2 is SAAADI. There are 14 residues in the CDR3. V dropped 5 bases and J dropped 0 bases, with 7 bases sitting between them. The CDR3 coding sequence is TGCGCCAGCAGTCGAGGGACAACTAATGAAAAACTGTTTTTT. Its protein is CASSRGTTNEKLFF.

The J gene is TRBJ2-2, the V gene TRBV19; 11 bases are a match to TRBD2. The V gene's germline CDR1 is LNHDA and CDR2 SQIVND (reference sequence). This CDR3 has 12 amino acids. The CDR3 region has the DNA TGTCGAAGTAGCGGGGGGGACGGGGAGCTGTTTTTT. Its translation: CRSSGGDGELFF. Based on the CDR3 plus reference TRBV19 and TRBJ2-2, the full variable domain is DGGITQSPKYLFRKEGQNVTLSCEQNLNHDAMYWYRQDPGQGLRLIYYSQIVNDFQKGDIAEGYSVSREKKESFPLTVTSAQKNPTAFYLCRSSGGDGELFFGEGSRLTVL.

The genes are TRBV6-2 or TRBV6-3 and TRBJ2-1; 7 nucleotides match TRBD1. The CDR3 runs 15 residues. The junction had 11 bases not matched to a gene; V was cut back by 5 bases and J by 7 bases. Germline V gives CDR1 MNHEY, CDR2 SVGEGT. This CDR3 reads CASSTRTGRSNEQFF. In DNA, the CDR3 is TGTGCCAGCAGTACGAGGACAGGTAGATCTAATGAGCAGTTCTTC.

The chain is built from TRBV5-8 and TRBJ1-1; TRBD1 aligns across 8 bases. Germline loops: CDR1 SGHTS, CDR2 YDEGEE. The trim removed 4 bases at V and 5 bases at J, leaving 4 bases unmatched. There are 13 residues in the CDR3. DNA for the CDR3: TGTGCCAGCAGCGGACACAGGGGGACTGAAGCTTTCTTT. This encodes CASSGHRGTEAFF.

This clone was detected only once. This chain connects TRBV25-1 to TRBJ2-3, with TRBD2 identical over 11 bases. With V trimmed by 3 bases and J by 1 base, 6 bases remained unmatched. The CDR3 loop spans 17 amino acids. CDR1 is MGHDK, CDR2 SYGVNS, per germline. CDR3 nucleotide sequence: TGTGCCAGCAGTGACCCTACGACTAGCGGGGGCACAGATACGCAGTATTTT. This codes for CASSDPTTSGGTDTQYF.

This chain links TRBV7-9 with TRBJ2-7; 11 positions match TRBD1. Per the germline V gene, CDR1 is SEHNR and CDR2 is FQNEAQ (reference sequence). The CDR3 length is 16 residues. The V gene end was trimmed by 0 bases and the J gene end by 7 bases; junction bases not matched to a gene: 8. The CDR3 protein is CASSLAKGQGANEQYF. CDR3 nucleotides: TGTGCCAGCAGCTTAGCCAAAGGACAGGGGGCTAATGAGCAGTACTTC.

CDR3 sequence reads: CASSLGQGQGGYTF. CDR3 bases: TGTGCCAGCAGCCTTGGACAGGGTCAGGGTGGCTACACCTTC. The chain uses TRBV5-4 and TRBJ1-2; 8 bases agree with TRBD1. The trim removed 4 bases at V and 7 bases at J, leaving 9 bases unmatched. The CDR3 contains 14 residues. Germline CDR1 is SGHNT and CDR2 is YYREEE (reference sequence).

The chain combines TRBV18 with TRBJ1-6; the D gene is possibly TRBD1 (6 bases). The CDR3 totals 17 residues. Germline CDR1 KGHSH, CDR2 LQKENI. Trimming cost V 1 base and J 7 bases, with 17 bases left between them. The DNA of the CDR3 is TGTGCCAGCTCACCACTACTAGTTGGGCAGGGGAATTCACCCCTCCACTTT. Translating it yields CASSPLLVGQGNSPLHF.

V and J are TRBV11-2 and TRBJ2-3; 9 bases match TRBD2. The CDR3 loop spans 16 amino acids. Germline trimming cut 7 bases from V and 1 base from J; bases unmatched to any gene: 9. CDR1 is SGHAT, CDR2 FQNNGV, per germline. The CDR3 here is CASNPARGGRTDTQYF. DNA of the CDR3: TGTGCCAGCAACCCAGCGCGGGGGGGCCGCACAGATACGCAGTATTTT.

The chain is built from TRBV7-8 and TRBJ1-5; D gene uncertain. Germline-derived CDR1 and CDR2 are SGHVS and FQNEAQ. The CDR3 runs to 16 residues. V lost 5 bases, J lost 2 bases, and 16 bases lay in between. In DNA, the CDR3 is TGTGCCAGCAGCAGCGCCGTCCCGTTAGGCAATCAGCCCCAGCATTTT. Translation gives CASSSAVPLGNQPQHF.

A single count supports this clone. The CDR3 spells CAWSLGTKPQHF. The CDR3 nucleotides are TGTGCCTGGAGCCTAGGCACGAAGCCCCAGCATTTT. J is TRBJ1-5 and V is TRBV30; D unclear. Germline CDR1 is GTSNPN and CDR2 is SVGIG (reference sequence). Trimming pared 3 bases from V and 8 bases from J, leaving 11 bases between. The CDR3 has 12 residues.

This clone appeared a few times. The J gene is TRBJ2-5, the V gene TRBV3-1 (or the pseudogene TRBV3-2); TRBD1 matches 10 bases. The CDR3 extends over 17 amino acids. V trimming: 2 bases; J trimming: 5 bases; junction bases outside the gene matches: 11. The germline V gene has CDR1 LGHDT and CDR2 YNNKEL (reference sequence). The CDR3 sequence is CASSQTISGTGVETQYF. CDR3 DNA sequence: TGTGCCAGCAGCCAAACTATCAGTGGGACAGGGGTGGAGACCCAGTACTTC.

The CDR3 here is CASSQVAGGETQYF. CDR3 in DNA: TGTGCCAGCAGCCAAGTGGCGGGAGGAGAGACCCAGTACTTC. This chain connects TRBV3-1 (or the pseudogene TRBV3-2) to TRBJ2-5; TRBD2 matches at 8 bases. From germline, CDR1 is LGHDT and CDR2 YNNKEL (reference sequence). V lost 1 base to trimming and J lost 4 bases; unmatched junction nucleotides: 2. The CDR3 runs 14 residues.

This clone came up a few times. CDR3 bases: TGTGCCAGCAGCTCATCAAGGGGCTTAGGGGGCTACACCTTC. This sequence encodes CASSSSRGLGGYTF. This sequence joins TRBV5-4 and TRBJ1-2; weak D call: TRBD1 (5 bases). The V gene's germline CDR1 is SGHNT and CDR2 YYREEE (reference sequence). There are 14 residues in the CDR3. The V and J ends lost 3 bases and 8 bases respectively, with 17 bases between them. Full variable domain (missing parts from reference TRBV5-4 and TRBJ1-2): ETGVTQSPTHLIKTRGQQVTLRCSSQSGHNTVSWYQQALGQGPQFIFQYYREEENGRGNFPPRFSGLQFPNYSSELNVNALELDDSALYLCASSSSRGLGGYTFGSGTRLTVV.

CDR3 protein: CASSVGNRNNEKLFF. CDR3 coding DNA: TGTGCCAGCAGCGTAGGGAACAGAAATAATGAAAAACTGTTTTTT. V usage is TRBV9 and J usage is TRBJ1-4; unclear D gene. This CDR3 comprises 15 residues. CDR1 SGDLS and CDR2 YYNGEE come from the germline V gene. Trimming pared 0 bases from V and 4 bases from J, leaving 10 bases between.

V gene TRBV27 combines with J gene TRBJ1-5; D uncertain. CDR3 size: 15 residues. CDR1 and CDR2 (germline): MNHEY, SMNVEV (reference sequence). V was pared by 4 bases and J by 0 bases, with 10 bases between. The CDR3 nucleotides read TGTGCCAGCAGTTCCCAGGCCAATAGCAATCAGCCCCAGCATTTT. It specifies CASSSQANSNQPQHF.

The chain has TRBV5-1 and TRBJ2-7; 9 bases match TRBD1. This CDR3 comprises 16 residues. V was clipped by 0 bases and J by 3 bases; unmatched bases: 7. The germline V gene has CDR1 SGHRS and CDR2 YFSETQ. The CDR3 bases are TGCGCCAGCAGCTTGGAAGAGACAGGGGGTTTCTACGAGCAGTACTTC. Translated: CASSLEETGGFYEQYF.

The DNA for the CDR3 is TGTGCCAGCAGTGAATCCTTGTGGCAGGGGGCGTACAATGAGCAGTTCTTC. Residues: CASSESLWQGAYNEQFF. The chain joins TRBV2 to TRBJ2-1; 8 bases match TRBD1. V gave up 2 bases and J gave up 4 bases; unmatched junction bases: 10. This CDR3 has 17 amino acids. Germline CDR1 SNHLY, CDR2 FYNNEI.

The rearrangement joins TRBV7-2 to TRBJ1-6; no reliable D call. Germline CDR1 is SGHTA and CDR2 is FQGNSA. The ends were cut back, 2 bases at V and 10 bases at J, with 21 bases in the middle. The length of the CDR3 is 17 residues. CDR3 sequence reads: CASSLLWVGEVRSPLHF. The DNA for the CDR3 is TGTGCCAGCAGCTTACTATGGGTCGGGGAGGTGAGATCACCCCTCCACTTT.

CDR3 nucleotides: TGCGCCAGCAGCCAAGACCCCTCTACGCAGTATTTT. Amino acids: CASSQDPSTQYF. The chain is built from TRBV4-1 and TRBJ2-3; D unclear. Germline CDR1 MGHRA, CDR2 YSYEKL. CDR3 length equals 12 residues. The ends were cut back, 0 bases at V and 8 bases at J, with 6 bases in the middle.

The chain has TRBV3-1 (or the pseudogene TRBV3-2) and TRBJ2-1, with 9 bases that match TRBD2. Germline V gene data show CDR1 as LGHDT and CDR2 as YNNKEL (reference sequence). The CDR3 extends over 16 amino acids. The J segment lost 10 bases and the V segment lost 1 base, leaving 11 bases of the junction unmatched. The CDR3 sequence: CASSQGLAGALGEQFF. CDR3 DNA: TGTGCCAGCAGCCAAGGGTTAGCGGGGGCCCTTGGGGAGCAGTTCTTC.

This clone was detected once. The chain has TRBV27 and TRBJ1-2, with 9 positions matching TRBD1. This CDR3 is built from 14 residues. The V and J ends lost 6 bases and 4 bases, in that order; junction bases with no gene match: 6. Germline lookup yields CDR1 MNHEY and CDR2 SMNVEV (reference sequence). CDR3 DNA sequence: TGTGCCAGCAGGACCGGGACAGGGATCTATGGCTACACCTTC. It is translated as CASRTGTGIYGYTF.

V and J are TRBV5-4 and TRBJ2-5; D might be TRBD2 (5 bases). Per germline, CDR1 SGHNT and CDR2 YYREEE (reference sequence). V was clipped by 3 bases and J by 2 bases, with 14 bases between them. This CDR3 comprises 15 residues. This chain's CDR3 is CASSSIQPGQETQYF. The CDR3 DNA sequence: TGTGCCAGCAGCTCCATCCAGCCGGGGCAAGAGACCCAGTACTTC.

The rearrangement uses TRBV6-5 and TRBJ2-2, with 8 bases matching TRBD2. V shed 2 bases and J 4 bases; nucleotides not matched to a gene: 6. The germline gives CDR1 MNHEY, CDR2 SVGAGI. The CDR3 sequence is 16 residues long. The CDR3 region is CASSYPAGASTGELFF. The CDR3 DNA reads as TGTGCCAGCAGTTACCCAGCGGGGGCCTCCACCGGGGAGCTGTTTTTT.